One TCR beta chain is described in this entry. What it binds is not known. The data stem from a study of cytomegalovirus exposure and HLA in healthy donors. Study-level findings and limits: In a later analysis, compared with equally common non-associated chains, HLA-associated beta chains were more expanded. Rare sequences made up most TCRs, while some public TCRs were found in many donors.

Primers included in the PCR were 60 Vbeta and 13 Jbeta primers. TCRdb keeps only in-frame clones here, not all; method: immunoSEQ multiplex PCR. The data show about 76,000 clones, 60% to 75% seen once. The junction had 4 bases not matched to a gene; V was cut back by 9 bases and J by 5 bases. This CDR3 region has 12 residues. Germline lookup yields CDR1 SNHLY and CDR2 FYNNEI. This sequence joins TRBV2 and TRBJ2-5; 9 bases agree with TRBD1. Sequences were obtained from PBMCs. This TCR came from a woman aged 40 to 50 in good health and CMV-seropositive. CDR3 in DNA: TGTGCCAGGGGACAGGGACGGGAGACCCAGTACTTC. It is translated as CARGQGRETQYF.